The 32 T cell receptor beta chains in this list originate from one sample, sequenced in a study of cytomegalovirus exposure and HLA in healthy donors. Primers: 60 Vbeta forward and 13 Jbeta reverse. Produced via immunoSEQ multiplex PCR; TCRdb's table is partial and in-frame only. The top ten clones hold 3.4% of a sample with 110,000 to 150,000 clones, around four fifths of them seen once. Sequenced input: PBMCs. Receptors were obtained from a male donor in good health and CMV-seronegative.

The rearrangement uses TRBV15 and TRBJ2-1, with TRBD2 as a possible D gene (5 bases). Trimming stripped 1 base from V and 7 bases from J, with 8 bases between. The V gene's germline CDR1 is LNHNV and CDR2 YYDKDF (reference sequence). This CDR3 region has 13 residues. CDR3 nucleotides: TGTGCCACCAGCAGAGCGACGGGGAATGAGCAGTTCTTC. This gives the protein CATSRATGNEQFF.

The rearrangement joins TRBV4-1 to TRBJ1-5, with 8 bases lining up with TRBD1. The CDR3 has 16 residues. The J segment lost 4 bases and the V segment lost 5 bases, leaving 10 bases of the junction unmatched. The germline V gene encodes CDR1 MGHRA and CDR2 YSYEKL. Written as DNA, the CDR3 is TGCGCCAGCAGCGACTCACAGGGGGGATGGAATCAGCCCCAGCATTTT. Its translation: CASSDSQGGWNQPQHF.

The chain carries TRBV6-6 and TRBJ2-5, with D tentatively TRBD1 (5 bases). This CDR3 contains 10 residues. Germline CDR1 MNHNY, CDR2 SVGAGI (reference sequence). Between the trimmed V and J ends, which lost 5 bases and 11 bases, there was a span of 9 bases. The CDR3 is CASSDREQYF. The CDR3 nucleotides read TGTGCCAGCAGTGACAGAGAGCAGTACTTC.

This clone was seen a few times. V gene TRBV7-7 combines with J gene TRBJ2-7; D is possibly TRBD2 (6 bases). Per the germline V gene, CDR1 is SSHAT and CDR2 is FNYEAQ (reference sequence). There are 14 residues in the CDR3. Trimming pared 4 bases from V and 1 base from J, leaving 11 bases between. The CDR3 region has the DNA TGTGCCAGCAGCTCGGGACTGACATCCTACGAGCAGTACTTC. Translated: CASSSGLTSYEQYF.

The J gene is TRBJ1-4, the V gene TRBV16, with D unresolved. The CDR3 extends over 15 amino acids. Germline V gene sequence: CDR1 KGHSY, CDR2 FQNENV. The V end was cut by 0 bases, the J end by 0 bases, with 5 bases between. The CDR3: CASSQSTATNEKLFF. The CDR3 nucleotides read TGTGCCAGCAGCCAATCTACGGCAACTAATGAAAAACTGTTTTTT.

The rearrangement joins TRBV10-3 to TRBJ2-5; D perhaps matches TRBD1 (5 bases). Germline CDR1 ENHRY, CDR2 SYGVKD. V was shortened by 0 bases and J by 5 bases, with 19 bases between the two germline ends. The CDR3 length is 17 residues. CDR3 DNA: TGTGCCATCAGTGAGTCGATCAAGACAGCCAAGGAGGAGACCCAGTACTTC. As protein: CAISESIKTAKEETQYF.

V is TRBV6-6 and J is TRBJ2-3; D is unresolved. V dropped 10 bases and J dropped 2 bases, with 13 bases sitting between them. The CDR3 length is 13 residues. Looked up from germline, CDR1 is MNHNY and CDR2 is SVGAGI (reference sequence). The DNA of the CDR3 is TGTGCCACCCATTCAGACTCCACAGATACGCAGTATTTT. Its protein product is CATHSDSTDTQYF.

The chain recombines TRBV6-5 with TRBJ1-5; weak D call: TRBD1 (6 bases). V shed 4 bases and J shed 5 bases, with 12 bases lying between them. CDR1 and CDR2 (germline): MNHEY, SVGAGI. This CDR3 contains 14 residues. The CDR3 sequence: CASSSRGGYQPQHF. In nucleotides, the CDR3 is TGTGCCAGCAGTTCTCGAGGGGGATATCAGCCCCAGCATTTT.

The chain has TRBV19 and TRBJ2-7; 7 bases are a match to TRBD1. Germline-derived CDR1 and CDR2 are LNHDA and SQIVND (reference sequence). V was pared by 2 bases and J by 2 bases, with 3 bases of the junction left unmatched. This CDR3 spans 14 amino acids. CDR3 protein: CASSITGATYEQYF. The DNA for the CDR3 is TGTGCCAGTAGTATAACAGGGGCCACCTACGAGCAGTACTTC.

The chain combines TRBV4-1 with TRBJ1-2; tentative D call: TRBD1 (5 bases). The CDR3 has 15 amino acids. Germline assignment: CDR1 MGHRA and CDR2 YSYEKL. With 1 base removed from V and 4 bases from J, the gap between germline ends came to 13 bases. The CDR3 DNA follows: TGCGCCAGCAGCCAAGGTATGGGGCAGAGCTATGGCTACACCTTC. Translating gives CASSQGMGQSYGYTF.

CDR3 in amino acids: CASSYQGGYEQYF. For the CDR3, the DNA is TGTGCCAGCAGTTATCAGGGGGGTTACGAGCAGTACTTC. The chain is built from TRBV6-5 and TRBJ2-7; TRBD1 might be the D (7 bases). The CDR3 length is 13 residues. CDR1 is MNHEY and CDR2 is SVGAGI in the germline V gene. V was cut by 3 bases and J by 4 bases, with 10 bases left in between.

Only a few counts were recorded for this clone. Sequence at one end of the junction differs from germline and may be a read error. Written as DNA, the CDR3 is TGTTCCAGCAGCTCTAAACTCTACGAGCAGTACTTC. Amino acid sequence: CSSSSKLYEQYF. This chain uses TRBV7-9 with TRBJ2-7; D call uncertain. CDR3 length: 12 amino acids. The germline V gene has CDR1 SEHNR and CDR2 FQNEAQ (reference sequence).

The chain couples TRBV28 to TRBJ1-1; D not resolved. The germline CDR1 and CDR2 sequences are MDHEN and SYDVKM. Trimming removed 5 bases at V and 0 bases at J, with 16 bases between. The CDR3 runs to 16 residues. CDR3: CASSEDRAALNTEAFF. The CDR3 DNA follows: TGTGCCAGCAGTGAGGACCGAGCGGCTCTGAACACTGAAGCTTTCTTT.

The CDR3 spells CASSDNRGGGYTF. CDR3 DNA: TGTGCCAGCTCAGACAACAGGGGTGGTGGCTACACCTTC. The chain combines TRBV18 with TRBJ1-2; the match to TRBD1 covers 7 bases. The germline V gene has CDR1 KGHSH and CDR2 LQKENI. The trim removed 5 bases at V and 7 bases at J, leaving 7 bases unmatched. The CDR3 contains 13 residues.

This clone was seen only a few times. The chain carries TRBV6-5 and TRBJ1-4; 7 nucleotides match TRBD1. Trimming removed 4 bases from V and 7 bases from J; junction bases left unmatched: 6. The CDR3 is made up of 14 amino acids. The germline V gene has CDR1 MNHEY and CDR2 SVGAGI. CDR3 nucleotide sequence: TGTGCCAGCAGTTGGGACAGCTTTAGTGAAAAACTGTTTTTT. Protein: CASSWDSFSEKLFF.

The CDR3 here is CASTPRDIFNGYTF. DNA for the CDR3: TGTGCCAGTACCCCCCGGGACATATTTAATGGCTACACCTTC. J is TRBJ1-2 and V is TRBV19; a possible D gene is TRBD1 (6 bases). Per germline, CDR1 LNHDA and CDR2 SQIVND (reference sequence). This CDR3 is built from 14 residues. V was clipped by 7 bases and J by 6 bases, with 18 bases between them.

The chain carries TRBV9 and TRBJ2-1; 8 positions match TRBD2. After removal of 0 bases from V and 6 bases from J, the junction contained 5 bases not matched to a gene. CDR1 is SGDLS, CDR2 YYNGEE, per germline. The CDR3 contains 15 residues. The CDR3 DNA follows: TGTGCCAGCAGCGTAGTAAGCGGGAGAGGCAATGAGCAGTTCTTC. Translating gives CASSVVSGRGNEQFF. The variable domain in full, completed from reference TRBV9 and TRBJ2-1, reads DSGVTQTPKHLITATGQRVTLRCSPRSGDLSVYWYQQSLDQGLQFLIQYYNGEERAKGNILERFSAQQFPDLHSELNLSSLELGDSALYFCASSVVSGRGNEQFFGPGTRLTVL.

The genes are TRBV28 and TRBJ2-5; D gene unclear. This CDR3 contains 13 residues. Between the trimmed V and J ends, which lost 2 bases and 4 bases, there was a span of 8 bases. The V gene's germline CDR1 is MDHEN and CDR2 SYDVKM. CDR3 sequence: CASSLPGAETQYF. The CDR3 bases are TGTGCCAGCAGTTTACCGGGTGCAGAGACCCAGTACTTC.

The V call is TRBV28, the J call TRBJ1-4, with TRBD1 as a possible D gene (5 bases). Germline loops: CDR1 MDHEN, CDR2 SYDVKM. Trimming took off 5 bases at V and 7 bases at J, with 20 bases between the two ends. The CDR3 extends over 16 amino acids. CDR3: CASSRPKGIRAEKLFF. The DNA of the CDR3 is TGTGCCAGCAGTCGTCCTAAGGGGATTCGGGCTGAAAAACTGTTTTTT.

J is TRBJ2-1 and V is TRBV20-1, with D possibly TRBD1 on 5 matching bases. This CDR3 comprises 11 residues. The V end lost 5 bases, the J end lost 7 bases, and 9 bases lay between the germline ends. CDR1 and CDR2 (germline): DFQATT, SNEGSKA (reference sequence). The CDR3 DNA is TGCAGTGCTGTCACAGGAAATGAGCAGTTCTTC. Translation: CSAVTGNEQFF.

The V gene is TRBV6-1, the J gene TRBJ2-7, with D unresolved. Deletions cut 1 base from V and 1 base from J, with 11 bases between. The CDR3 runs 15 residues. Germline V gene lookup returns CDR1 MNHNS and CDR2 SASEGT. Here the CDR3 DNA reads TGTGCCAGCAGTGAAGTCGCTCAGGCGTCCTACGAGCAGTACTTC. Its protein is CASSEVAQASYEQYF.

The genes are TRBV6-1 and TRBJ2-3; TRBD2 is a possible D gene (5 bases). Trimming pared 1 base from V and 4 bases from J, leaving 12 bases between. Germline CDR1 MNHNS, CDR2 SASEGT. The CDR3 is made up of 15 amino acids. CDR3 sequence (DNA): TGTGCCAGCAGTGAAGAAGCGGCGGAGCCAGATACGCAGTATTTT. This codes for CASSEEAAEPDTQYF.

The chain couples TRBV5-4 to TRBJ2-5, with a possible D match to TRBD2 (7 bases). Deletions cut 1 base from V and 1 base from J, with 8 bases between. In germline, CDR1 is SGHNT, CDR2 YYREEE (reference sequence). CDR3 size: 14 residues. CDR3 sequence reads: CASSLRGGQETQYF. For the CDR3, the DNA is TGTGCCAGCAGCTTGAGGGGGGGCCAAGAGACCCAGTACTTC.

The genes are TRBV7-2 and TRBJ2-1, with 7 bases aligning to TRBD2. This CDR3 is 13 amino acids long. CDR1 and CDR2 (germline): SGHTA, FQGNSA. J was trimmed by 8 bases and V by 3 bases; bases with no gene match: 4. This chain's CDR3 is CASSLRREDEQFF. In DNA, the CDR3 is TGTGCCAGCAGCTTGAGACGGGAGGATGAGCAGTTCTTC.

This chain connects TRBV10-3 to TRBJ2-1, with 8 bases that match TRBD1. The CDR3 totals 16 residues. Germline assignment: CDR1 ENHRY and CDR2 SYGVKD. J gave up 1 base and V 6 bases, and 8 bases lay outside the gene matches. CDR3 sequence: CAIRGRTGISYNEQFF. The CDR3 DNA reads TGTGCCATCAGAGGGAGGACAGGGATTTCCTACAATGAGCAGTTCTTC.

The rearrangement joins TRBV27 to TRBJ1-1, with a tentative D call TRBD1 (5 bases). V was shortened by 1 base and J by 2 bases, with 11 bases between the two germline ends. The CDR3 runs 15 residues. Germline CDR1 and CDR2: MNHEY and SMNVEV (reference sequence). CDR3 protein: CASSLFPGGNTEAFF. The CDR3 DNA reads as TGTGCCAGCAGTTTATTTCCCGGGGGTAACACTGAAGCTTTCTTT.

DNA of the CDR3: TGTGCCAGCAGGACTCCCGCCTACGAGCAGTACTTC. It translates to CASRTPAYEQYF. The V call is TRBV28, the J call TRBJ2-7; no definite D call. The CDR3 sequence is 12 residues long. Germline CDR1 MDHEN, CDR2 SYDVKM. Trimming left V 6 bases short and J 2 bases short, with 8 bases between.

V gene TRBV12-5 combines with J gene TRBJ2-5; 13 nucleotides agree with TRBD2. Germline values: CDR1 LGHNT, CDR2 FRNRAP. The CDR3 is 21 amino acids. Trimming removed 0 bases from V and 0 bases from J; junction bases left unmatched: 13. CDR3 sequence: CASGLVPGWGTSGADQETQYF. CDR3 nucleotides: TGTGCTAGTGGTTTGGTACCGGGGTGGGGGACTAGCGGGGCCGACCAAGAGACCCAGTACTTC.

This chain uses TRBV4-2 with TRBJ1-2, with unresolved D. V was pared by 1 base and J by 6 bases, with 6 bases between. CDR1 LGHNA and CDR2 YNFKEQ come from the germline V gene. The CDR3 spans 12 residues. CDR3 sequence: CASSQGSDGYTF. The CDR3 DNA reads TGTGCCAGCAGCCAAGGGAGTGATGGCTACACCTTC.

CDR3 sequence: CAISESVGGRTDTQYF. In nucleotides, the CDR3 is TGTGCCATCAGTGAGTCGGTGGGGGGAAGGACAGATACGCAGTATTTT. V and J are TRBV10-3 and TRBJ2-3; possibly TRBD2 for D (6 bases). V was shortened by 0 bases and J by 3 bases, with 13 bases between the two germline ends. From germline, CDR1 is ENHRY and CDR2 SYGVKD. The CDR3 is 16 amino acids.

The gene calls are TRBV9 and TRBJ2-5; TRBD2 aligns across 10 bases. The end of the DNA aligns better with TRBJ2-7, so the J call may be wrong. From germline, CDR1 is SGDLS and CDR2 YYNGEE. The CDR3 contains 16 residues. CDR3 nucleotides: TGTGCCAGCAGCGTAGCCGGGACTAGCGTCCCCTACGAGCAGTACTTC. Translated, it gives CASSVAGTSVPYEQYF.

CDR3 in amino acids: CASSTQEPHYEQYF. The CDR3 nucleotides are TGTGCCAGCAGCACACAGGAGCCCCACTACGAGCAGTACTTC. This chain connects TRBV28 to TRBJ2-5; D is perhaps TRBD1 (5 bases). The DNA matches TRBJ2-7 better at its end, which makes the J call doubtful. From germline, CDR1 is MDHEN and CDR2 SYDVKM. The CDR3 consists of 14 residues.